This T cell receptor (beta chain) was identified during a study of PD-1 blockade in mismatch repair-deficient tumors. Study-level results: Tumor-resident clones, often absent from pretreatment blood, expanded after pembrolizumab and then contracted.

The CDR3 is 13 residues long. CDR1 and CDR2 (germline): SGHNT, YYREEE (reference sequence). The trim removed 4 bases at V and 5 bases at J, leaving 4 bases unmatched. As for this clone: Its specificity is not known.

Sequencing was performed with immunoSEQ multiplex PCR; in TCRdb, only in-frame clones are kept and a portion is missing. The sample consists of about 68,000 clones, almost 80% of them appearing once. PCR or immunohistochemistry showed mismatch repair deficiency in every enrolled patient. The genes are TRBV5-4 and TRBJ2-5; 8 bases fit TRBD1. The specimen was peripheral blood, collected 2 weeks after starting pembrolizumab. The origin of this receptor is an adult with mismatch repair-deficient cancer. In DNA form, the CDR3 reads TGTGCCAGCAGCACGGACAGGGCGGAGACCCAGTACTTC. It codes for CASSTDRAETQYF.